A single sample gave rise to the 30 T cell receptor beta chains below, sequenced in a study of T cells in localized non-small cell lung cancer. Measured with immunoSEQ multiplex PCR; TCRdb has only the in-frame clones, and not every one. This sample has fewer than 90,000 clones; 70% to 90% occur once, and the top ten carry approximately 2.5%. This specimen consisted of peripheral blood, obtained before any cancer treatment. These receptors all come from a man aged 40-75 years with stage I lung adenocarcinoma.

This rearrangement joins TRBV7-2 to TRBJ2-3; D gene unclear. Per the germline V gene, CDR1 is SGHTA and CDR2 is FQGNSA. The CDR3 loop spans 13 amino acids. Trimming stripped 5 bases from V and 8 bases from J, with 14 bases between. The CDR3: CASSRGAVGTQYF. For the CDR3, the DNA is TGTGCCAGCAGCCGAGGAGCAGTGGGTACGCAGTATTTT.

This clone was found once. The chain carries TRBV18 and TRBJ1-2; 8 bases match TRBD1. In germline, CDR1 is KGHSH, CDR2 LQKENI. J was trimmed by 5 bases and V by 3 bases; bases with no gene match: 14. The CDR3 length is 17 residues. CDR3 in DNA: TGTGCCAGCTCACCCCAAGCGCCAGGGGGCGCGATATATGGCTACACCTTC. Residues: CASSPQAPGGAIYGYTF.

The rearrangement joins TRBV27 to TRBJ1-3; 12 bases fit TRBD1. The V gene's germline CDR1 is MNHEY and CDR2 SMNVEV (reference sequence). This CDR3 has 15 residues. Unmatched junction bases numbered 4, after V lost 2 bases and J lost 8 bases. Written as DNA, the CDR3 is TGTGCCAGCAGTTTAAGGGGACAGGGGGCGGACACCATATATTTT. It encodes CASSLRGQGADTIYF.

The chain combines TRBV27 with TRBJ2-7; D tentatively fits TRBD1 or TRBD2 (5 bases each). Trimming pared 1 base from V and 0 bases from J, leaving 10 bases between. Germline lookup yields CDR1 MNHEY and CDR2 SMNVEV (reference sequence). This CDR3 is 15 amino acids long. CDR3 in DNA: TGTGCCAGCAGTTTATACGCAGGGACCTCCTACGAGCAGTACTTC. Translation gives CASSLYAGTSYEQYF.

The chain joins TRBV9 to TRBJ2-1, with 11 bases fitting TRBD2. The germline V gene encodes CDR1 SGDLS and CDR2 YYNGEE. The CDR3 length is 16 residues. V lost 0 bases and J lost 5; bases outside the gene matches: 4. CDR3 DNA: TGTGCCAGCAGCGTAGGGGTAGCGGGAGGGAACAATGAGCAGTTCTTC. Its translation: CASSVGVAGGNNEQFF.

J is TRBJ2-4 and V is TRBV27, with D unclear. Germline V gives CDR1 MNHEY, CDR2 SMNVEV (reference sequence). The CDR3 has 16 residues. V shed 3 bases and J shed 0 bases, with 12 bases lying between them. The CDR3 sequence is CASSFHPNLAKNIQYF. DNA for the CDR3: TGTGCCAGCAGTTTCCACCCAAATCTAGCCAAAAACATTCAGTACTTC.

J is TRBJ2-3 and V is TRBV28; TRBD2 is a possible D gene (6 bases). With 3 bases removed from V and 6 bases from J, the gap between germline ends came to 13 bases. Germline V CDR1 and CDR2: MDHEN, SYDVKM. This CDR3 region has 14 residues. For the CDR3, the DNA is TGTGCCAGCAGTTTTTCCGGGGGATCGGATACGCAGTATTTT. This encodes CASSFSGGSDTQYF.

Remarks on this clone: This specimen includes other DNA sequences encoding the same CDR3. This chain links TRBV6-5 with TRBJ2-7; weak D call: TRBD1 (5 bases). From germline, CDR1 is MNHEY and CDR2 SVGAGI. The CDR3 contains 14 residues. The ends were cut back, 2 bases at V and 0 bases at J, with 8 bases in the middle. CDR3 nucleotides: TGTGCCAGCAGTTACGACAGTTTCTCCTACGAGCAGTACTTC. This encodes CASSYDSFSYEQYF.

The chain couples TRBV7-9 to TRBJ2-5, with D tentatively TRBD1 or TRBD2 (5 bases each). This CDR3 is 15 amino acids long. Germline V gives CDR1 SEHNR, CDR2 FQNEAQ (reference sequence). The V gene lost 5 bases and the J gene lost 2 bases, with 15 bases spanning the gap. The CDR3 here is CASSPPGTSQETQYF. The CDR3 nucleotides read TGTGCCAGCAGCCCCCCCGGGACGTCACAAGAGACCCAGTACTTC.

The V call is TRBV28, the J call TRBJ1-1; D is ambiguous. CDR1 MDHEN and CDR2 SYDVKM come from the germline V gene. The CDR3 runs 13 residues. The ends were cut back, 6 bases at V and 0 bases at J, with 8 bases in the middle. The CDR3 loop reads CASRFQVNTEAFF. The CDR3 DNA follows: TGTGCCAGCAGATTCCAGGTGAACACTGAAGCTTTCTTT. Full variable domain (missing parts from reference TRBV28 and TRBJ1-1): DVKVTQSSRYLVKRTGEKVFLECVQDMDHENMFWYRQDPGLGLRLIYFSYDVKMKEKGDIPEGYSVSREKKERFSLILESASTNQTSMYLCASRFQVNTEAFFGQGTRLTVV.

The genes are TRBV27 and TRBJ1-5, with TRBD1 identical over 7 bases. This CDR3 is 12 amino acids long. Germline V lookup: CDR1 MNHEY, CDR2 SMNVEV (reference sequence). V gave up 7 bases and J gave up 4 bases; unmatched junction bases: 1. In DNA, the CDR3 is TGTGCCAGCACGACAGGGAATCAGCCCCAGCATTTT. Translated: CASTTGNQPQHF.

V usage is TRBV6-1 and J usage is TRBJ2-6, with 7 bases lining up with TRBD2. Looked up from germline, CDR1 is MNHNS and CDR2 is SASEGT. V was clipped by 6 bases and J by 8 bases; unmatched bases: 10. CDR3 length: 15 residues. CDR3 coding DNA: TGTGCCAGCAGGGGATCGGGAGGTTTGACCAACGTCCTGACTTTC. Translation: CASRGSGGLTNVLTF.

The chain is built from TRBV19 and TRBJ2-7; perhaps TRBD1 as D (5 bases). V lost 4 bases and J lost 0, with 10 bases in between. The CDR3 has 14 amino acids. CDR1 is LNHDA and CDR2 is SQIVND in the germline V gene (reference sequence). In DNA, the CDR3 is TGTGCCAGTAGTAAGACAGTGAGCTCCTACGAGCAGTACTTC. It yields the protein CASSKTVSSYEQYF.

This chain links TRBV7-6 with TRBJ1-3, with a weak D call TRBD1 (5 bases). With 5 bases removed from V and 3 bases from J, the gap between germline ends came to 17 bases. There are 16 residues in the CDR3. In germline, CDR1 is SGHVS, CDR2 FNYEAQ. CDR3 DNA: TGTGCCAGCAGCGACCACACGAGGGGAAGTGGAAACACCATATATTTT. As protein: CASSDHTRGSGNTIYF.

This chain uses TRBV2 with TRBJ2-4; D gene uncertain. Germline assignment: CDR1 SNHLY and CDR2 FYNNEI. The V and J ends lost 6 bases and 0 bases respectively, with 6 bases between them. This CDR3 is 13 amino acids long. DNA of the CDR3: TGTGCCAGCAGGGGCCAAGCCAAAAACATTCAGTACTTC. The encoded protein is CASRGQAKNIQYF.

The rearrangement uses TRBV2 and TRBJ2-4; maybe TRBD1 (5 bases). CDR1 is SNHLY, CDR2 FYNNEI, per germline. Trimming shortened V by 4 bases and J by 3 bases, and 13 bases separated the two germline ends. CDR3 length: 15 amino acids. The CDR3 sequence is CASSGRGIGKNIQYF. The CDR3 region has the DNA TGTGCCAGCAGTGGAAGGGGCATAGGCAAAAACATTCAGTACTTC.

The chain has TRBV28 and TRBJ2-3; 7 positions match TRBD1. Germline lookup yields CDR1 MDHEN and CDR2 SYDVKM. The CDR3 length is 18 residues. The trim removed 2 bases at V and 0 bases at J, leaving 11 bases unmatched. The CDR3 here is CASSLSGRTGTSTDTQYF. In DNA, the CDR3 is TGTGCCAGCAGTTTAAGTGGTAGGACAGGAACTAGCACAGATACGCAGTATTTT.

This chain uses TRBV7-2 with TRBJ2-7; a weak D match, TRBD2 (5 bases). The CDR3 length is 15 residues. Trimming took 3 bases from V and 0 from J, leaving 12 bases between them. CDR1 and CDR2 (germline): SGHTA, FQGNSA. CDR3 amino acids: CASSFAGGHSYEQYF. The CDR3 DNA reads TGTGCCAGCAGCTTCGCGGGCGGCCACTCCTACGAGCAGTACTTC. The entire variable domain, with the rest obtained from reference TRBV7-2 and TRBJ2-7, is as follows: GAGVSQSPSNKVTEKGKDVELRCDPISGHTALYWYRQSLGQGLEFLIYFQGNSAPDKSGLPSDRFSAERTGGSVSTLTIQRTQQEDSAVYLCASSFAGGHSYEQYFGPGTRLTVT.

The chain combines TRBV5-1 with TRBJ2-7, with D possibly TRBD2 on 7 matching bases. Trimming took 3 bases from V and 5 from J, leaving 15 bases between them. This CDR3 region has 14 residues. The germline V gene encodes CDR1 SGHRS and CDR2 YFSETQ. The CDR3 DNA reads as TGCGCCAGCAGCTCCGGGGGGCAGGTCGACGAGCAGTACTTC. This sequence encodes CASSSGGQVDEQYF.

The chain combines TRBV19 with TRBJ2-1; D is unresolved. V was trimmed by 3 bases and J by 3 bases, leaving 6 bases between them. This CDR3 has 13 residues. Germline lookup yields CDR1 LNHDA and CDR2 SQIVND (reference sequence). CDR3: CASSIDIYNEQFF. CDR3 in DNA: TGTGCCAGTAGTATTGACATCTACAATGAGCAGTTCTTC.

CDR3 sequence: CASSQATSSYEQYF. In DNA, the CDR3 is TGCGCCAGCAGCCAAGCAACTAGCAGCTACGAGCAGTACTTC. The chain is built from TRBV4-1 and TRBJ2-7, with D possibly matching TRBD2 (6 bases). The CDR3 runs to 14 residues. Trimming stripped 1 base from V and 3 bases from J, with 10 bases between. CDR1 is MGHRA, CDR2 YSYEKL, per germline.

CDR3 region: CASSLIFQRESYEQYF. The DNA for the CDR3 is TGTGCCAGCAGCTTAATCTTCCAGCGGGAGTCCTACGAGCAGTACTTC. This chain links TRBV11-2 with TRBJ2-7, with TRBD2 identical over 8 bases. The CDR3 consists of 16 residues. The V and J ends lost 2 bases and 1 base, in that order; junction bases with no gene match: 7. Germline values: CDR1 SGHAT, CDR2 FQNNGV.

The chain joins TRBV18 to TRBJ2-1; 15 bases agree with TRBD2. The CDR3 is 16 amino acids. Trimming at V came to 3 bases and at J to 7 bases, leaving 4 bases not matched to a gene. The germline CDR1 and CDR2 sequences are KGHSH and LQKENI. The DNA for the CDR3 is TGTGCCAGCTCACCGTTCGGGACTAGCGGGAGGAATGAGCAGTTCTTC. Translating it yields CASSPFGTSGRNEQFF.

V is TRBV4-2 and J is TRBJ1-4, with D unclear. This CDR3 contains 18 residues. Trimming removed 4 bases from V and 5 bases from J, with 23 bases in between. From germline, CDR1 is LGHNA and CDR2 YNFKEQ. CDR3 bases: TGTGCCAGCAGCCCTGGGCGTAGTGCGTCTTATTCAAATGAAAAACTGTTTTTT. Encoded protein: CASSPGRSASYSNEKLFF.

The V and J genes are TRBV7-9 and TRBJ2-1; 8 bases align to TRBD2. CDR1 SEHNR and CDR2 FQNEAQ come from the germline V gene (reference sequence). J lost 6 bases, V lost 0 bases, and 4 bases had no gene match. The CDR3 runs 15 residues. The CDR3 DNA is TGTGCCAGCAGCTTAGCAGGGACTAGAGGCAATGAGCAGTTCTTC. It codes for CASSLAGTRGNEQFF.

The genes are TRBV15 and TRBJ1-4; TRBD1 matches 8 bases. The V and J ends lost 0 bases and 4 bases, in that order; junction bases with no gene match: 7. CDR3 length equals 17 residues. Germline values: CDR1 LNHNV, CDR2 YYDKDF (reference sequence). The CDR3, as DNA: TGTGCCACCAGCAGAGATGGTAACAGGGGGGTTAATGAAAAACTGTTTTTT. As protein: CATSRDGNRGVNEKLFF.

The chain employs TRBV5-1 and TRBJ2-1; 9 bases line up with TRBD1. The V gene end was trimmed by 3 bases and the J gene end by 10 bases; junction bases not matched to a gene: 17. The CDR3 has 17 amino acids. Germline CDR1 reads SGHRS; CDR2 reads YFSETQ. The DNA for the CDR3 is TGCGCCAGCAGCTGGGGAACCGGGACAGGGTTAGGGAACGAGCAGTTCTTC. Residues: CASSWGTGTGLGNEQFF.

This clone has a handful of counts. The rearrangement uses TRBV30 and TRBJ2-4; 10 nucleotides line up with TRBD1. V shed 0 bases, J shed 1 base, and the junction held 0 bases outside the gene matches. Germline lookup yields CDR1 GTSNPN and CDR2 SVGIG (reference sequence). The CDR3 has 15 residues. The DNA for the CDR3 is TGTGCCTGGAGTGTGGGACAGGGGGCCAAAAACATTCAGTACTTC. Translation gives CAWSVGQGAKNIQYF.

This chain joins TRBV29-1 and TRBJ2-7; TRBD2 aligns across 7 bases. Germline CDR1 is SQVTM and CDR2 is ANQGSEA. CDR3 size: 12 residues. This chain's CDR3 is CSGRDGSYEQYF. The CDR3 nucleotides read TGCAGTGGGAGGGATGGCTCCTACGAGCAGTACTTC.

V usage is TRBV7-9 and J usage is TRBJ1-1; TRBD1 aligns across 8 bases. This CDR3 is 13 amino acids long. Looked up from germline, CDR1 is SEHNR and CDR2 is FQNEAQ (reference sequence). J gave up 4 bases and V 2 bases, and 0 bases lay outside the gene matches. The CDR3 bases are TGTGCCAGCAGCTTAACAGGGGGCACTGAAGCTTTCTTT. This encodes CASSLTGGTEAFF.